This is a list of T cell receptor beta chains from one sample in a study of T cells in Graves' hyperthyroidism and ophthalmopathy. MiXCR, applied by TCRdb to the multiplex PCR reads, yields one record per CDR3 protein. The sample holds 280,000 or so distinct CDR3 sequences, about 15% seen once. The sequenced sample consisted of blood. The receptor set was obtained from a woman aged 50 to 60 with Graves' hyperthyroidism that later progressed to Graves' ophthalmopathy. Each CDR3 is given with its conserved first and last residue. The order of the fields is V gene, clone size, J gene, D gene, CDR3 protein. The D gene is left open where the match is weak. A clone size is listed for some rows: how often the clone was seen (once, few, many), or a class if it is expanded.

>TRBV28|many|TRBJ1-1|NA
CASSPSTHTEAFF
>TRBV3-1|many|TRBJ1-1|TRBD1
CASSQPDRGDTEAFF
>TRBV10-1|few|TRBJ1-1|NA
CASSESEGNTEAFF
>TRBV24-1|many|TRBJ1-1|NA
CATSDWAKTEAFF
>TRBV2|NA|TRBJ2-1|NA
CASSGDSYNERFF
>TRBV6-4|NA|TRBJ2-2|TRBD2
CASSLFRTSGRNTGELFF
>TRBV9|few|TRBJ2-7|NA
CASSVGLGGRDSYEQYF
>TRBV27|many|TRBJ1-1|NA
CASSFDTGRGNTEAFF
>TRBV20-1|many|TRBJ2-1|NA
CSALPPWSNEQFF
>TRBV19|few|TRBJ1-2|NA
CASSSGTNYGYTF
>TRBV3-1|many|TRBJ1-4|NA
CASNRVGENEKLFF
>TRBV18|many|TRBJ1-4|NA
CASSPGLTSNEKLFF
>TRBV2|NA|TRBJ2-7|TRBD1
CATQTGTGRSEQYF
>TRBV2|many|TRBJ2-2|TRBD2
CATSTPTSGANTGELFF
>TRBV13|NA|TRBJ1-6|NA
CASSPGYRSPLHF
>TRBV28|many|TRBJ1-4|NA
CASSPAGTNEKLFF
>TRBV5-1|few|TRBJ2-2|TRBD2
CASSLILAGNTGELFF
>TRBV20-1|many|TRBJ1-2|NA
CSASSEGIGYGYTF
>TRBV29-1|NA|TRBJ2-7|TRBD1
CSVWGDRGDEQYF
>TRBV4-2|few|TRBJ1-5|NA
CASSQVRVRQPQHF
>TRBV28|many|TRBJ1-6|TRBD1
CASSSPQDRGGWFSPLHF
>TRBV11-2|many|TRBJ2-1|NA
CASSLWFEGSSYNEQFF
>TRBV11-2|NA|TRBJ2-7|NA
CASSYYRVGYEQYF
>TRBV10-2|few|TRBJ1-2|NA
CASTLPGQNYGYTF
>TRBV2|NA|TRBJ1-5|NA
CASSEAGSGNQPQHF
>TRBV6-1|few|TRBJ2-2|TRBD1
CASLTGRLTDTNTGELFF
>TRBV6-6|many|TRBJ2-7|NA
CASSYRLSDGTGSSYEQYF
>TRBV27|NA|TRBJ2-7|TRBD2
CASSARPGRGLAIIEQYF
>TRBV28|many|TRBJ1-1|TRBD1
CASSSPHRGGGTEAFF
>TRBV6-4|many|TRBJ2-1|TRBD2
CASSDGTSGYNEQFF
>TRBV2|many|TRBJ1-5|TRBD1
CASRGTGDQPQHF
>TRBV20-1|many|TRBJ1-5|NA
CSAREDSNQPQHF
>TRBV25-1|many|TRBJ1-5|TRBD1
CASSGRQGSNQPQHF
>TRBV12-3/TRBV12-4|many|TRBJ1-1|NA
CASSLIWAEAFF
>TRBV28|many|TRBJ2-7|NA
CASRGGLHPGSYEQYF
>TRBV5-4|many|TRBJ2-7|NA
CASSPGTSRANEQYF
>TRBV2|many|TRBJ1-1|NA
CASSLGLGGNTEAFF
>TRBV15|few|TRBJ2-7|NA
CATGNSYEQYF
>TRBV30|NA|TRBJ1-2|NA
CAYTREANYGYTF
>TRBV30|NA|TRBJ2-7|TRBD2
CAWSPLAGVSYEQYF
>TRBV28|many|TRBJ1-1|NA
CASISSRERGTEAFF
>TRBV20-1|many|TRBJ2-1|TRBD2
CSAPTSGMSNEQFF
>TRBV5-1|many|TRBJ2-5|TRBD1
CASTVQGARETQYF
>TRBV5-1|many|TRBJ2-3|TRBD2
CASTTLAGGNTDTQYF
>TRBV19|NA|TRBJ2-1|NA
CASSINSGLVGEQFF
>TRBV20-1|many|TRBJ2-7|TRBD2
CSARRAVSGRAYEQYF
>TRBV20-1|few|TRBJ1-6|TRBD1
CSARRQGVGNSPLHF
>TRBV19|few|TRBJ1-5|NA
CASSLRVSNQPQHF
>TRBV28|few|TRBJ2-2|NA
CASSLSGSSGTGELFF
>TRBV6-1|NA|NA|NA
CASSEGGGDNEQYF
>TRBV6-1|many|TRBJ2-3|NA
CASRDSGPLSFDTQYF
>TRBV2|many|TRBJ2-7|NA
CASQTGENYEQYF
>TRBV20-1|many|TRBJ1-2|NA
CSTPFLGQSNYGYTF
>TRBV29-1|many|TRBJ1-2|NA
CSVGENYGYTF
>TRBV19|NA|TRBJ2-7|TRBD2
CASSPLAGGESSYEQYF
>TRBV12-3/TRBV12-4|few|TRBJ2-5|NA
CASSSNYIKETQYF
>TRBV2|NA|TRBJ1-1|TRBD1
CASRPGQGRVNTEAFF
>TRBV28|many|TRBJ2-1|TRBD1
CATDTTRQGAHNEQFF
>TRBV28|NA|TRBJ2-5|TRBD2
CASSFLLAGTAQETQYF
>TRBV7-9|many|TRBJ1-2|NA
CASSSTGFYGYTF